This T cell receptor (beta chain) was documented in a study of response to subunit inactivated influenza vaccine. V dropped 6 bases and J dropped 3 bases, with 15 bases sitting between them. This CDR3 has 14 amino acids. CDR1 MNHNS and CDR2 SASEGT come from the germline V gene. MiXCR, applied by TCRdb to the RT-PCR reads, yields one record per CDR3 protein. The sample consists of some 500,000 distinct CDR3 sequences, roughly 25% of them appearing once. Study-level results: With each seasonal influenza vaccination, the authors suggested, few new T cells are recruited.

Points on this clonotype: Its antigen is not identified.

Material: CD4+ T cells sorted from PBMCs, obtained 4 to 6 days after vaccination. The clonotype originates from a man in his forties or fifties who received an inactivated influenza vaccine. The chain recombines TRBV6-1 with TRBJ2-7; D might be TRBD2 (5 bases). The CDR3 loop is CASSLTRTRYEQYF. The CDR3 nucleotides read TGTGCCAGCAGCCTCACTAGAACGCGCTACGAGCAGTACTTC.